One sample yielded the 23 T cell receptor beta chains listed below, sequenced in a study of blood T cell repertoires in COVID-19. TCRdb's copy holds only in-frame clones and misses some; the assay was immunoSEQ multiplex PCR. Altogether about 300,000 clones are present, around 88% being singletons, with the ten largest covering about 1.2%. The sequencing input was peripheral blood. The source of these receptors is a woman in her 50s with acute or convalescent COVID-19.

The chain uses TRBV6-5 and TRBJ1-2; D may be TRBD1 (5 bases). This CDR3 is built from 15 residues. Per germline, CDR1 MNHEY and CDR2 SVGAGI. Trimming took off 7 bases at V and 2 bases at J, with 17 bases between the two ends. CDR3 bases: TGTGCCAGCATGGCCGGAGGGGTGGCCAACTATGGCTACACCTTC. This translates into CASMAGGVANYGYTF.

J is TRBJ1-2 and V is TRBV4-3, with a weak D call TRBD1 (6 bases). This CDR3 has 13 residues. Trimming pared 4 bases from V and 6 bases from J, leaving 12 bases between. The V gene's germline CDR1 is LGHNA and CDR2 YSLEER. The CDR3 is CASSRGQNDGYTF. The CDR3 coding sequence is TGCGCCAGCAGCCGAGGACAGAACGATGGCTACACCTTC.

As to this clone: Different DNA sequences within this sample yield the same CDR3. This CDR3 reads CASSPGTANTGELFF. The CDR3, as DNA: TGTGCCAGTAGTCCCGGGACAGCGAACACCGGGGAGCTGTTTTTT. The rearrangement joins TRBV19 to TRBJ2-2; 7 bases agree with TRBD1. The CDR3 sequence is 15 residues long. CDR1 LNHDA and CDR2 SQIVND come from the germline V gene (reference sequence). With V trimmed by 5 bases and J by 0 bases, 3 bases remained unmatched. The whole variable domain, remainder taken from reference TRBV19 and TRBJ2-2, is DGGITQSPKYLFRKEGQNVTLSCEQNLNHDAMYWYRQDPGQGLRLIYYSQIVNDFQKGDIAEGYSVSREKKESFPLTVTSAQKNPTAFYLCASSPGTANTGELFFGEGSRLTVL.

This rearrangement joins TRBV7-9 to TRBJ1-6, with a weak D call TRBD1 (5 bases). Germline assignment: CDR1 SEHNR and CDR2 FQNEAQ (reference sequence). Trimming shortened V by 2 bases and J by 0 bases, and 11 bases separated the two germline ends. The CDR3 length is 17 residues. The chain's CDR3 is CASSLTGGNSYNSPLHF. CDR3 bases: TGTGCCAGCAGCTTAACGGGGGGAAACTCCTATAATTCACCCCTCCACTTT.

This clone was observed a few times. This chain uses TRBV5-5 with TRBJ1-2; 7 bases are a match to TRBD1. CDR1 SGHKS and CDR2 YYEKEE come from the germline V gene (reference sequence). This CDR3 region has 15 residues. J gave up 8 bases and V 0 bases, and 10 bases lay outside the gene matches. The CDR3 DNA is TGTGCCAGCAGCTTGGGATCGGTGACAGGGCAAGGCTACACCTTC. It encodes CASSLGSVTGQGYTF.

J is TRBJ2-5 and V is TRBV9; 9 bases align to TRBD2. V shed 7 bases, J shed 4 bases, and the junction held 11 bases outside the gene matches. CDR3 length equals 15 residues. Per the germline V gene, CDR1 is SGDLS and CDR2 is YYNGEE. The CDR3 DNA follows: TGTGCCAGCTCCCCGGCGGGGGGGCAGGGAGAGACCCAGTACTTC. It is translated as CASSPAGGQGETQYF.

The chain joins TRBV3-1 (or the pseudogene TRBV3-2) to TRBJ2-7; D is possibly TRBD1 (7 bases). Trimming took 4 bases from V and 3 from J, leaving 16 bases between them. Per the germline V gene, CDR1 is LGHDT and CDR2 is YNNKEL (reference sequence). The CDR3 is 15 amino acids. The CDR3 DNA reads as TGTGCCAGCAGCCGGGGGTCGCAGGGGGGCTACGAGCAGTACTTC. It specifies CASSRGSQGGYEQYF.

As DNA, the CDR3 is TGTGCCAGCAGCCGTATCCGGGACATATACGAGCAGTACGTC. Amino acids: CASSRIRDIYEQYV. V gene TRBV5-5 combines with J gene TRBJ2-7, with D maybe TRBD1 (6 bases). Germline V CDR1 and CDR2: SGHKS, YYEKEE (reference sequence). V gave up 4 bases and J gave up 4 bases, with 15 bases separating them. CDR3 size: 14 residues.

V is TRBV2 and J is TRBJ2-2, with 7 positions matching TRBD1. The CDR3 is made up of 14 amino acids. Germline V CDR1 and CDR2: SNHLY, FYNNEI. V lost 6 bases, J lost 4 bases, and 5 bases stayed unmatched. CDR3: CASSRDRSTGELFF. The CDR3 DNA reads as TGTGCCAGCAGCCGGGACAGAAGCACCGGGGAGCTGTTTTTT.

This chain connects TRBV3-1 (or the pseudogene TRBV3-2) to TRBJ1-2; a weak D match, TRBD1 (6 bases). Germline CDR1 is LGHDT and CDR2 is YNNKEL (reference sequence). Trimming stripped 4 bases from V and 4 bases from J, with 22 bases between. This CDR3 contains 17 residues. For the CDR3, the DNA is TGTGCCAGCAGCCGGAGGCGGGGGGCGGAATATGGCTATGGCTACACCTTC. It yields the protein CASSRRRGAEYGYGYTF.

CDR3 sequence: CSVDRADYGYTF. As DNA, the CDR3 is TGCAGCGTTGACAGGGCGGACTATGGCTACACCTTC. This chain links TRBV29-1 with TRBJ1-2; a weak D match, TRBD1 (5 bases). The CDR3 is 12 residues long. The V gene's germline CDR1 is SQVTM and CDR2 ANQGSEA. The V and J ends lost 3 bases and 3 bases respectively, with 8 bases between them.

The J gene is TRBJ2-3, the V gene TRBV2, with D perhaps TRBD2 (7 bases). The CDR3 loop spans 15 amino acids. Germline CDR1 SNHLY, CDR2 FYNNEI. The CDR3 sequence is CGSHQAGANTDTQYF. The CDR3 bases are TGTGGAAGTCATCAGGCGGGGGCCAATACAGATACGCAGTATTTT.

This clone was observed a handful of times. V gene TRBV3-1 (or the pseudogene TRBV3-2) combines with J gene TRBJ2-2; tentatively, D is TRBD2 (6 bases). The germline gives CDR1 LGHDT, CDR2 YNNKEL (reference sequence). This CDR3 is 14 amino acids long. Trimming removed 4 bases at V and 3 bases at J, with 9 bases between. Here the CDR3 DNA reads TGTGCCAGCAGCCGGGACTGGTACACCGGGGAGCTGTTTTTT. Amino acid sequence: CASSRDWYTGELFF.

This clone was seen only once. The chain links TRBV6-6 to TRBJ1-1; possible D gene TRBD1, 6 bases. CDR1 MNHNY and CDR2 SVGAGI come from the germline V gene (reference sequence). The V end was cut by 7 bases, the J end by 4 bases, with 19 bases between. CDR3 length equals 15 residues. CDR3 sequence (DNA): TGTGCCAGCACACGGGGGGGGCGCGGAGGCACTGAAGCTTTCTTT. Protein: CASTRGGRGGTEAFF.

The chain's CDR3 is CASSFGEDTQYF. CDR3 sequence (DNA): TGTGCCAGCAGTTTCGGTGAGGATACGCAGTATTTT. The J gene is TRBJ2-3, the V gene TRBV27; D gene uncertain. The CDR3 sequence is 12 residues long. Trimming shortened V by 3 bases and J by 6 bases, and 7 bases separated the two germline ends. Germline V gives CDR1 MNHEY, CDR2 SMNVEV (reference sequence).

This clone was detected a few times. This sequence joins TRBV3-1 (or the pseudogene TRBV3-2) and TRBJ1-2, with TRBD1 as a possible D gene (5 bases). Germline V gives CDR1 LGHDT, CDR2 YNNKEL (reference sequence). The CDR3 runs to 14 residues. The ends were cut back, 5 bases at V and 3 bases at J, with 13 bases in the middle. The CDR3 DNA sequence: TGTGCCAGCAGCTCTCGAACGGGGGACTATGGCTACACCTTC. This codes for CASSSRTGDYGYTF.

The V call is TRBV10-3, the J call TRBJ2-2, with D possibly TRBD1 on 6 matching bases. The CDR3 consists of 14 residues. With 5 bases removed from V and 6 bases from J, the gap between germline ends came to 13 bases. Germline V gene lookup returns CDR1 ENHRY and CDR2 SYGVKD. CDR3 bases: TGTGCCATCAGTTCGACAGGACGGCCCGGGGAGCTGTTTTTT. Translating gives CAISSTGRPGELFF.

The V gene is TRBV11-3, the J gene TRBJ2-3; TRBD2 aligns across 9 bases. V dropped 5 bases and J dropped 3; count of bases not matched to a gene: 6. CDR1 SGHNT and CDR2 YENEEA come from the germline V gene. CDR3 length: 15 amino acids. CDR3 residues: CASSAGGGGTDTQYF. The CDR3 DNA reads as TGTGCCAGCAGCGCCGGCGGGGGGGGGACAGATACGCAGTATTTT.

This clone was seen a few times. V is TRBV4-1 and J is TRBJ2-7; tentative D call: TRBD1 (5 bases). There are 13 residues in the CDR3. In germline, CDR1 is MGHRA, CDR2 YSYEKL. V shed 0 bases and J shed 6 bases, with 9 bases lying between them. The chain's CDR3 is CASSQELGREQYV. CDR3 DNA sequence: TGCGCCAGCAGCCAAGAATTGGGGCGCGAGCAGTACGTC.

The V call is TRBV3-1 (or the pseudogene TRBV3-2), the J call TRBJ2-1; 14 bases agree with TRBD2. This CDR3 is built from 15 residues. Germline CDR1 LGHDT, CDR2 YNNKEL (reference sequence). V was clipped by 0 bases and J by 12 bases; unmatched bases: 4. The CDR3 DNA reads TGTGCCAGCAGCCAAGACCCTGGACTAGCGGGGGGGCAGTTCTTC. This encodes CASSQDPGLAGGQFF.

The rearrangement joins TRBV5-1 to TRBJ2-2; 7 bases are a match to TRBD1. The germline V gene encodes CDR1 SGHRS and CDR2 YFSETQ. The CDR3 is made up of 14 amino acids. The junction had 3 bases not matched to a gene; V was cut back by 4 bases and J by 3 bases. CDR3 region: CASSPGQHTGELFF. CDR3 in DNA: TGCGCCAGCAGCCCGGGACAGCACACCGGGGAGCTGTTTTTT. Complete variable domain (other parts from reference TRBV5-1 and TRBJ2-2): KAGVTQTPRYLIKTRGQQVTLSCSPISGHRSVSWYQQTPGQGLQFLFEYFSETQRNKGNFPGRFSGRQFSNSRSEMNVSTLELGDSALYLCASSPGQHTGELFFGEGSRLTVL.

J is TRBJ1-5 and V is TRBV6-5; D not resolved. Between the trimmed V and J ends, which lost 9 bases and 4 bases, there was a span of 16 bases. Germline assignment: CDR1 MNHEY and CDR2 SVGAGI. CDR3 size: 14 residues. The CDR3 DNA follows: TGTGCCAGTGGGCAGCGGGGTAGGAATCAGCCCCAGCATTTT. Translation: CASGQRGRNQPQHF.

The chain uses TRBV5-1 and TRBJ2-7; the D gene is possibly TRBD2 (5 bases). Trimming stripped 3 bases from V and 6 bases from J, with 19 bases between. This CDR3 region has 15 residues. Germline CDR1 is SGHRS and CDR2 is YFSETQ. CDR3 in amino acids: CASSSGLGPGSEQYV. The CDR3 nucleotides are TGCGCCAGCAGCTCCGGCCTAGGTCCGGGATCCGAGCAGTACGTC.